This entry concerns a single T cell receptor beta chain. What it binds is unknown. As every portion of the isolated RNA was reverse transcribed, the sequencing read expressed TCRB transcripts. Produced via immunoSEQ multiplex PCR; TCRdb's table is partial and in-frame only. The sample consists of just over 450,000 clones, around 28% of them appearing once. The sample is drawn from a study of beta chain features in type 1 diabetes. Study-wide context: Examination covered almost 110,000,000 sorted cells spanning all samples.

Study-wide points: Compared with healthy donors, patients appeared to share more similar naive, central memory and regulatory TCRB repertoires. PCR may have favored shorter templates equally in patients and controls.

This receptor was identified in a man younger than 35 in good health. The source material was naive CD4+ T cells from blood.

Written as DNA, the CDR3 is TGTGCCAGCAGCGTAGAAGAGACTAGCTACGAGCAGTACTTC. Protein product: CASSVEETSYEQYF. The chain has TRBV9 and TRBJ2-7; D possibly corresponds to TRBD2 (6 bases). Deletions cut 0 bases from V and 3 bases from J, with 10 bases between. Germline CDR1 SGDLS, CDR2 YYNGEE. This CDR3 contains 14 residues. Full variable domain (missing parts from reference TRBV9 and TRBJ2-7): DSGVTQTPKHLITATGQRVTLRCSPRSGDLSVYWYQQSLDQGLQFLIQYYNGEERAKGNILERFSAQQFPDLHSELNLSSLELGDSALYFCASSVEETSYEQYFGPGTRLTVT.